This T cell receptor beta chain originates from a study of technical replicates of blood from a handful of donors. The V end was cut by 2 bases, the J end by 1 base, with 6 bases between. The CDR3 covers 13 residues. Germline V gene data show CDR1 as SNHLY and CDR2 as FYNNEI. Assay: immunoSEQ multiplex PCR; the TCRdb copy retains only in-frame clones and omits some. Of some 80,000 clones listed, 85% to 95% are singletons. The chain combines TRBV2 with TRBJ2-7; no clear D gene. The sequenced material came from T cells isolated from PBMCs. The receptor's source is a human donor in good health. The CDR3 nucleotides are TGTGCCAGCAGTGAACACAGATCCTACGAGCAGTACTTC. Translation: CASSEHRSYEQYF.